This TCR beta chain came from a study of beta chain features in type 1 diabetes. The study's findings and limits: Within patients, naive, central memory and Treg TCRB repertoires seemed more similar than within healthy donors. A possible short-template PCR bias applies equally to patients and controls. Among all four CD4+ subsets, Type 1 diabetes patients had TCRB CDR3s that were moderately but significantly shorter.

Expressed TCRB transcripts were sequenced because the entire RNA isolate underwent reverse transcription. Profiling relied on immunoSEQ multiplex PCR, and the TCRdb table lists in-frame clones only, not all of them. This sample yields approximately 380,000 clones, of which roughly 15% are seen a single time; roughly 0.017% belongs to the top ten. CDR3 length equals 14 residues. The germline gives CDR1 GTSNPN, CDR2 SVGIG (reference sequence). V shed 1 base, J shed 5 bases, and the junction held 1 base outside the gene matches. This clone was counted between two and nine times. Antigen: not known. This TCR was sampled from a woman between 18 and 29 years old in good health. Material: naive CD4+ T cells from blood. This chain uses TRBV30 with TRBJ2-7; 14 nucleotides agree with TRBD2. The CDR3 loop reads CAWSGTSGRNEQYF. The CDR3 bases are TGTGCCTGGAGTGGGACTAGCGGGAGGAACGAGCAGTACTTC.